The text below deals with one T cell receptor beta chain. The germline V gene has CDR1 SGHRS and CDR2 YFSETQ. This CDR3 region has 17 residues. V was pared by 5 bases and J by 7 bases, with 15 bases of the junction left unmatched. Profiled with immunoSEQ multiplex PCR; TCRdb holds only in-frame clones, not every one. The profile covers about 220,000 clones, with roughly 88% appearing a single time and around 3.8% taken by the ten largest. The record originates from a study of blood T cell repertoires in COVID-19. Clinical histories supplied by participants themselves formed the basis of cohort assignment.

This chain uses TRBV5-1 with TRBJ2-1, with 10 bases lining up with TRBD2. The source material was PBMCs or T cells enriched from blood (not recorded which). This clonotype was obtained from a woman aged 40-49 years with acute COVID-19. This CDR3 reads CASRAGWASGGRNEQFF. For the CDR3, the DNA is TGCGCCAGCAGGGCTGGCTGGGCTAGCGGGGGCCGGAATGAGCAGTTCTTC. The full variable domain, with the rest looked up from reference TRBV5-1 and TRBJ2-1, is KAGVTQTPRYLIKTRGQQVTLSCSPISGHRSVSWYQQTPGQGLQFLFEYFSETQRNKGNFPGRFSGRQFSNSRSEMNVSTLELGDSALYLCASRAGWASGGRNEQFFGPGTRLTVL.